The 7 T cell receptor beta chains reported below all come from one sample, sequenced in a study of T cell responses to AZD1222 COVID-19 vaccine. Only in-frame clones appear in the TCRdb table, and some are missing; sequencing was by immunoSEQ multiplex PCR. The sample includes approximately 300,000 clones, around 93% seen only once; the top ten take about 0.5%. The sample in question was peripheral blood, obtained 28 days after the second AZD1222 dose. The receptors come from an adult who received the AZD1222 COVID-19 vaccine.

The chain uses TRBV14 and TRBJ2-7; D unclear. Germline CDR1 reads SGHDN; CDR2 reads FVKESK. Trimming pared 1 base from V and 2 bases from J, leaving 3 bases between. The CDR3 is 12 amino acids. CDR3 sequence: CASSQVPYEQYF. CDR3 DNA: TGTGCCAGCAGCCAAGTCCCCTACGAGCAGTACTTC.

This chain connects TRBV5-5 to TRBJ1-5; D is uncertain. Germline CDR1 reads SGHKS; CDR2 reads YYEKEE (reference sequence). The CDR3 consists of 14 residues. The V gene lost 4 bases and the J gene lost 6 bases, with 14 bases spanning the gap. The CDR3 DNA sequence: TGTGCCAGCAGCCCCGACGGGAGGCTTCAGCCCCAGCATTTT. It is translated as CASSPDGRLQPQHF.

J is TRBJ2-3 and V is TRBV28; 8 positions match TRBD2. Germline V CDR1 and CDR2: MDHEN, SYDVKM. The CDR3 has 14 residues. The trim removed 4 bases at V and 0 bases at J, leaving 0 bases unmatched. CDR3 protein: CASSSSGSTDTQYF. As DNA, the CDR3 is TGTGCCAGCAGTTCTAGCGGGAGCACAGATACGCAGTATTTT.

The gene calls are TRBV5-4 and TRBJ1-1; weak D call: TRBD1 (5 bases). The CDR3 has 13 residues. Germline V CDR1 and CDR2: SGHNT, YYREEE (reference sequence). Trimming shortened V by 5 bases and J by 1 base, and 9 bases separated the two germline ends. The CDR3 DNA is TGTGCCAGCAGAACTACAGGGAACACTGAAGCTTTCTTT. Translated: CASRTTGNTEAFF.

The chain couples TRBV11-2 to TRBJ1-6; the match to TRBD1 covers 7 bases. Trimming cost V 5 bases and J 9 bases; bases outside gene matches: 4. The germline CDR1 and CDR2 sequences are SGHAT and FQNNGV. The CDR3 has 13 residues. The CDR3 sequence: CASSPGGGSPLHF. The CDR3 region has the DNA TGTGCCAGCAGCCCAGGGGGAGGTTCACCCCTCCACTTT.

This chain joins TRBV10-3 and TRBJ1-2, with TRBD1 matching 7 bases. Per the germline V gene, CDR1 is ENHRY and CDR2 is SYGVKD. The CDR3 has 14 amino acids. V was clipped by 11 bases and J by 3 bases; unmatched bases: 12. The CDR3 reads CASQGSRRDYGYTF. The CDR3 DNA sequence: TGTGCCTCACAGGGGTCCCGTCGAGACTATGGCTACACCTTC.

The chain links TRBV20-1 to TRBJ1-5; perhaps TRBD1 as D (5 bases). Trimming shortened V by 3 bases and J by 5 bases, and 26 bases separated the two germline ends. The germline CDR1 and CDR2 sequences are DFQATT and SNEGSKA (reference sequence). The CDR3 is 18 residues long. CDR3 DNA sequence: TGCAGTGCTAGTGACCCAATGGGGGGACGGATCCTCCATCAGCCCCAGCATTTT. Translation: CSASDPMGGRILHQPQHF.